The T cell receptor (beta chain) described here comes from a study of blood T cells in healthy people across ages. Study-wide findings and caveats: Nothing was known about donor CMV status, and this possibly confounded expanded clonotype changes.

The CDR3 consists of 12 residues. Germline loops: CDR1 MDHEN, CDR2 SYDVKM. Primed by a sample-barcoded 5' primer and a J-beta primer mix, a second PCR proceeded for roughly 7 to 11 cycles. Each CDR3 protein is one row after TCRdb ran MiXCR on the 5' RACE reads. This sample has hundreds of thousands of distinct CDR3 sequences; 20% to 30% occur once, and the top ten carry under 10%. A word on this clonotype: What it binds is not known. Its ends do not fully match the called genes, so a read error is possible.

This same sample was also part of a study on T cells of mothers and their children. As reported in that work: The people who donated were three healthy Caucasian mothers and their six children.

The TCR sequence derives from a boy aged 5-17 years in good health. This rearrangement joins TRBV28 to TRBJ2-7; no definite D call. Sample: blood. The CDR3 loop is CASSYKAYKQYF. The DNA for the CDR3 is TGTGCCAGCAGCTACAAGGCCTACAAGCAGTACTTC.